This T cell receptor beta chain stems from a study of shared clonotypes between healthy human individuals. Study as a whole: Samples came from a couple of female and a few male donors aged 18 to 49.

This CDR3 is built from 14 residues. Looked up from germline, CDR1 is LNHDA and CDR2 is SQIVND (reference sequence). V was clipped by 0 bases and J by 0 bases, with 5 bases between them. Details on this clone: Antigen unknown.

Points from the study as a whole: In the sorted subsets, rarefaction showed sequencing was incomplete despite large depth. Generally, naive subsets came out with larger estimated richness than memory subsets.

Methods used by the authors: ImmunoSEQ gave junction-only sequences without quality scores, so filtering differed. Profiling relied on immunoSEQ multiplex PCR, and the TCRdb table lists in-frame clones only, not all of them. Clone size and V and J calls were adopted from that table, with D and trimming inferred from the DNA. Found here are 2 million to 3 million clones, over 85% of them singletons; the top ten hold under 0.15%. The genes are TRBV19 and TRBJ1-1; unclear D gene. Sequenced sample: naive CD4+ T cells sorted from blood. Noted subset: CD45RA+ positively selected. This TCR was sampled from a man in his late teens or twenties in good health. In DNA, the CDR3 is TGTGCCAGTAGTATAGATCCCTTGAACACTGAAGCTTTCTTT. It codes for CASSIDPLNTEAFF. Complete variable domain (other parts from reference TRBV19 and TRBJ1-1): DGGITQSPKYLFRKEGQNVTLSCEQNLNHDAMYWYRQDPGQGLRLIYYSQIVNDFQKGDIAEGYSVSREKKESFPLTVTSAQKNPTAFYLCASSIDPLNTEAFFGQGTRLTVV.